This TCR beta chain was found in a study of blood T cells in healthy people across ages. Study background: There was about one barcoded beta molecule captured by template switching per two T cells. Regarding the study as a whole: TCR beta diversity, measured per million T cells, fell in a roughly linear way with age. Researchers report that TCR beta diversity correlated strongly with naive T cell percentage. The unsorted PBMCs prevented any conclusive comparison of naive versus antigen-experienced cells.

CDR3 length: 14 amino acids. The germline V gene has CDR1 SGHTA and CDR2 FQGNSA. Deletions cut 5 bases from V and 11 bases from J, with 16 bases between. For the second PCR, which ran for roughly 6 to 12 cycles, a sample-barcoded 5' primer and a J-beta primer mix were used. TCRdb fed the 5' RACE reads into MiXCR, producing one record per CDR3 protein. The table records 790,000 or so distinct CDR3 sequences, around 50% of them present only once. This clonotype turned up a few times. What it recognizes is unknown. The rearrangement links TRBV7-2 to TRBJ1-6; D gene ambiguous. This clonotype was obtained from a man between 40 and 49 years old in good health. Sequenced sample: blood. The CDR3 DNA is TGTGCCAGCAGCCCGAGGGAAGGGCAGCCACCCCTCCACTTT. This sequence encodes CASSPREGQPPLHF.